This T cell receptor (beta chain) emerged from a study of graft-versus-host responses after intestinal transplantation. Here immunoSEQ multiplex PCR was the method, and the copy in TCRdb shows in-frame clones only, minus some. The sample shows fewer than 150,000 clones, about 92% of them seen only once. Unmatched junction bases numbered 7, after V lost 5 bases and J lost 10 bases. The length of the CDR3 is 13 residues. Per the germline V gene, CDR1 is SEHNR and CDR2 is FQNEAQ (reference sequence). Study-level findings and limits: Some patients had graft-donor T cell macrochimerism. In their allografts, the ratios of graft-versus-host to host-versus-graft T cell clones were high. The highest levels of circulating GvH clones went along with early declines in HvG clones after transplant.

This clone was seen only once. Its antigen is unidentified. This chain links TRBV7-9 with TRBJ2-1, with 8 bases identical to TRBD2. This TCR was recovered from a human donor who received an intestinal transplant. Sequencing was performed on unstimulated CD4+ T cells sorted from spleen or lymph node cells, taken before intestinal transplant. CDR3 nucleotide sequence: TGTGCCAGCAGCCCGGGAGGGCCGAGGGAGCAGTTCTTC. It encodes CASSPGGPREQFF.